What follows are 24 T cell receptor beta chains derived from one specimen sequenced in a study of response to subunit inactivated influenza vaccine. Each CDR3 protein gets one entry after TCRdb re-called the RT-PCR reads with MiXCR. This sample has about 520,000 distinct CDR3 sequences; 25% occur once, and the top ten carry under 2.5%. Sequencing was performed on CD4+ T cells sorted from PBMCs, taken roughly 5 days after vaccination. Receptor source: a man in his fifties who received an inactivated influenza vaccine.

The chain recombines TRBV5-1 with TRBJ1-5; no reliable D call. Germline V gives CDR1 SGHRS, CDR2 YFSETQ. Trimming stripped 0 bases from V and 6 bases from J, with 13 bases between. The CDR3 spans 15 residues. The CDR3 region is CASSLGPEWGQPQHF. CDR3 coding DNA: TGCGCCAGCAGCTTGGGACCTGAGTGGGGTCAGCCCCAGCATTTT.

The chain employs TRBV28 and TRBJ1-2; D ambiguous. CDR3 length: 15 amino acids. V dropped 6 bases and J dropped 1 base, with 15 bases sitting between them. From germline, CDR1 is MDHEN and CDR2 SYDVKM. This CDR3 reads CASSPGSTFNYGYTF. In DNA form, the CDR3 reads TGTGCCAGCAGCCCCGGGTCAACCTTTAACTATGGCTACACCTTC.

This chain connects TRBV29-1 to TRBJ2-1; 9 nucleotides align to TRBD1. The CDR3 is made up of 14 amino acids. The V segment lost 6 bases and the J segment 6 bases; nucleotides outside the gene matches: 9. Germline assignment: CDR1 SQVTM and CDR2 ANQGSEA. CDR3 DNA sequence: TGCAGCGTAGACCGGGACAGGGTTAGCAATGAGCAGTTCTTC. Its protein product is CSVDRDRVSNEQFF.

This clonotype was seen a few times. V usage is TRBV10-3 and J usage is TRBJ2-1, with 9 bases lining up with TRBD2. The germline gives CDR1 ENHRY, CDR2 SYGVKD. CDR3 length equals 16 residues. V shed 10 bases, J shed 6 bases, and the junction held 16 bases outside the gene matches. CDR3 coding DNA: TGTGCCACTCAACCTCGGAGGCTAGCGGGGTTCAATGAGCAGTTCTTC. Amino acid sequence: CATQPRRLAGFNEQFF.

This clonotype was seen only a few times. J is TRBJ1-5 and V is TRBV5-1; possible D gene TRBD1, 6 bases. Germline V lookup: CDR1 SGHRS, CDR2 YFSETQ. With 5 bases removed from V and 3 bases from J, the gap between germline ends came to 18 bases. CDR3 length: 16 residues. CDR3 DNA: TGCGCCAGCAGAATCTCGGGACAACTTCACAATCAGCCCCAGCATTTT. Its translation is CASRISGQLHNQPQHF.

This clonotype has just a few counts. The V and J genes are TRBV5-1 and TRBJ2-6; D gene ambiguous. The germline gives CDR1 SGHRS, CDR2 YFSETQ. Trimming took 0 bases from V and 4 from J, leaving 5 bases between them. The CDR3 spans 14 residues. The CDR3 nucleotides are TGCGCCAGCAGCTTGGGTAGAGGGGCCAACGTCCTGACTTTC. As protein: CASSLGRGANVLTF.

The chain combines TRBV3-1 with TRBJ2-5; D remains unclear. The germline V gene has CDR1 LGHDT and CDR2 YNNKEL (reference sequence). Trimming took off 4 bases at V and 0 bases at J, with 12 bases between the two ends. The CDR3 is 15 amino acids. CDR3 residues: CASSPTTSYQETQYF. DNA of the CDR3: TGTGCCAGCAGCCCAACAACTTCGTACCAAGAGACCCAGTACTTC.

The V call is TRBV20-1, the J call TRBJ2-7; 7 bases fit TRBD2. This CDR3 is built from 13 residues. V shed 3 bases, J shed 7 bases, and the junction held 9 bases outside the gene matches. Germline V gene data show CDR1 as DFQATT and CDR2 as SNEGSKA (reference sequence). The CDR3 reads CSASSSGGGEQYF. CDR3 in DNA: TGCAGTGCTAGTTCTAGCGGAGGAGGAGAGCAGTACTTC.

The chain combines TRBV30 with TRBJ2-5; D possibly matches TRBD1 or TRBD2 (5 bases each). The CDR3 loop spans 13 amino acids. V gave up 5 bases and J gave up 1 base, with 11 bases separating them. Germline CDR1 and CDR2: GTSNPN and SVGIG (reference sequence). The CDR3 region is CAWGYGTQETQYF. Written as DNA, the CDR3 is TGTGCCTGGGGTTACGGGACCCAAGAGACCCAGTACTTC. Full variable domain (remainder filled in from reference TRBV30 and TRBJ2-5): SQTIHQWPATLVQPVGSPLSLECTVEGTSNPNLYWYRQAAGRGLQLLFYSVGIGQISSEVPQNLSASRPQDRQFILSSKKLLLSDSGFYLCAWGYGTQETQYFGPGTRLLVL.

The chain has TRBV28 and TRBJ2-3; D remains ambiguous. With 4 bases removed from V and 4 bases from J, the gap between germline ends came to 6 bases. This CDR3 is built from 12 residues. Germline loops: CDR1 MDHEN, CDR2 SYDVKM. In nucleotides, the CDR3 is TGTGCCAGCAGTTCGGATCCAGATACGCAGTATTTT. Its protein product is CASSSDPDTQYF. Supplemented by reference TRBV28 and TRBJ2-3, the full variable domain reads DVKVTQSSRYLVKRTGEKVFLECVQDMDHENMFWYRQDPGLGLRLIYFSYDVKMKEKGDIPEGYSVSREKKERFSLILESASTNQTSMYLCASSSDPDTQYFGPGTRLTVL.

This clonotype was seen a few times. The rearrangement joins TRBV4-3 to TRBJ2-2; D gene uncertain. Trimming took off 1 base at V and 6 bases at J, with 12 bases between the two ends. Looked up from germline, CDR1 is LGHNA and CDR2 is YSLEER. The CDR3 is 15 residues long. CDR3 residues: CASSQGANFPGELFF. In nucleotides, the CDR3 is TGCGCCAGCAGCCAAGGGGCAAATTTCCCCGGGGAGCTGTTTTTT.

This clonotype was recorded many times. This chain joins TRBV7-2 and TRBJ1-1; D gene unclear. V was trimmed by 5 bases and J by 0 bases, leaving 13 bases between them. The CDR3 is made up of 15 amino acids. Germline loops: CDR1 SGHTA, CDR2 FQGNSA. The CDR3 protein is CASSTRLGVNTEAFF. CDR3 nucleotide sequence: TGTGCCAGCAGCACACGCCTGGGAGTGAACACTGAAGCTTTCTTT.

This clonotype was observed a few times. The rearrangement joins TRBV6-1 to TRBJ1-2; 7 bases agree with TRBD1. The germline gives CDR1 MNHNS, CDR2 SASEGT. V trimming: 8 bases; J trimming: 8 bases; junction bases outside the gene matches: 14. The CDR3 runs to 14 residues. The CDR3 DNA reads TGTGCCAGCGAAAACAGGGGTAAATATGGAGGCTACACCTTC. Protein sequence: CASENRGKYGGYTF.

This clonotype was seen a handful of times. J is TRBJ2-2 and V is TRBV19, with no clear D. This CDR3 is 15 amino acids long. V lost 7 bases to trimming and J lost 3 bases, with 15 bases between them. In germline, CDR1 is LNHDA, CDR2 SQIVND (reference sequence). The CDR3 protein is CASTSPRTDTGELFF. The CDR3 DNA is TGTGCCAGTACCTCCCCAAGGACGGACACCGGGGAGCTGTTTTTT.

This clonotype was seen at least ten times. This rearrangement joins TRBV5-1 to TRBJ2-3; D is uncertain. The CDR3 is made up of 13 amino acids. The V gene's germline CDR1 is SGHRS and CDR2 YFSETQ. V lost 2 bases, J lost 3 bases, and 7 bases lay in between. The CDR3 nucleotides read TGCGCCAGCAGCTTTAGGCAGACAGATACGCAGTATTTT. Its protein product is CASSFRQTDTQYF.

The chain links TRBV7-6 to TRBJ1-6; 7 positions agree with TRBD1. The CDR3 is made up of 14 amino acids. V shed 5 bases and J 9 bases; nucleotides not matched to a gene: 7. CDR1 is SGHVS, CDR2 FNYEAQ, per germline. The CDR3 nucleotides read TGTGCCAGCAGCCAGACAGGGAACGGTTCACCCCTCCACTTT. The encoded protein is CASSQTGNGSPLHF.

This clonotype was picked up a small number of times. The V and J genes are TRBV28 and TRBJ1-2; D is uncertain. Trimming cost V 6 bases and J 4 bases, with 12 bases left between them. Germline loops: CDR1 MDHEN, CDR2 SYDVKM. The length of the CDR3 is 13 residues. The CDR3 is CASRSPPGYGYTF. CDR3 sequence (DNA): TGTGCCAGCAGGTCTCCCCCGGGCTATGGCTACACCTTC.

The chain has TRBV6-2 or TRBV6-3 and TRBJ1-1; D unclear. V was trimmed by 5 bases and J by 1 base, leaving 14 bases between them. Germline CDR1 and CDR2: MNHEY and SVGEGT. The CDR3 is 15 residues long. The CDR3 DNA follows: TGTGCCAGCAGTGGCACCCTCGGAGCGAACACTGAAGCTTTCTTT. Translating it yields CASSGTLGANTEAFF.

This clonotype was detected only a few times. The chain links TRBV7-2 to TRBJ2-1, with 8 bases fitting TRBD2. The V and J ends lost 4 bases and 13 bases, in that order; junction bases with no gene match: 9. CDR3 length: 13 amino acids. Per germline, CDR1 SGHTA and CDR2 FQGNSA. This CDR3 is CASSYERLARQFF. The CDR3 DNA follows: TGTGCCAGCAGCTATGAGAGACTAGCGCGACAGTTCTTC. The complete variable domain, with remaining parts taken from reference TRBV7-2 and TRBJ2-1, reads GAGVSQSPSNKVTEKGKDVELRCDPISGHTALYWYRQSLGQGLEFLIYFQGNSAPDKSGLPSDRFSAERTGGSVSTLTIQRTQQEDSAVYLCASSYERLARQFFGPGTRLTVL.

This clonotype showed up just a few times. The chain employs TRBV5-1 and TRBJ2-2; 8 bases are shared with TRBD1. The CDR3 runs 16 residues. V dropped 0 bases and J dropped 8; count of bases not matched to a gene: 9. From germline, CDR1 is SGHRS and CDR2 YFSETQ. The CDR3 DNA reads TGCGCCAGCAGCTTGGACCATCAGGGGGCGACGGGGGAGCTGTTTTTT. It yields the protein CASSLDHQGATGELFF. The variable domain in full, completed from reference TRBV5-1 and TRBJ2-2, reads KAGVTQTPRYLIKTRGQQVTLSCSPISGHRSVSWYQQTPGQGLQFLFEYFSETQRNKGNFPGRFSGRQFSNSRSEMNVSTLELGDSALYLCASSLDHQGATGELFFGEGSRLTVL.

The chain uses TRBV11-2 and TRBJ2-3; TRBD2 is a possible D gene (6 bases). The length of the CDR3 is 16 residues. The germline CDR1 and CDR2 sequences are SGHAT and FQNNGV. V lost 5 bases and J 0 bases, leaving 15 bases between the germline ends. CDR3 sequence: CASSLMGGWSTDTQYF. In DNA form, the CDR3 reads TGTGCCAGCAGCCTCATGGGAGGATGGAGCACAGATACGCAGTATTTT.

The chain employs TRBV7-2 and TRBJ2-7; TRBD1 aligns across 7 bases. Germline CDR1 reads SGHTA; CDR2 reads FQGNSA. The junction had 12 bases not matched to a gene; V was cut back by 6 bases and J by 4 bases. The CDR3 extends over 15 amino acids. CDR3 DNA: TGTGCCAGCAGTCCTTCGGGGACAGTACTTTACGAGCAGTACTTC. Amino acids: CASSPSGTVLYEQYF.

This clonotype was counted only a few times. This chain links TRBV29-1 with TRBJ2-7; D is perhaps TRBD1 (5 bases). V lost 0 bases and J 3 bases, leaving 15 bases between the germline ends. CDR3 length: 15 residues. Germline V gene sequence: CDR1 SQVTM, CDR2 ANQGSEA. The CDR3 loop is CSVEDRVWGNYEQYF. CDR3 DNA sequence: TGCAGCGTTGAAGATCGGGTATGGGGCAACTACGAGCAGTACTTC.

This clonotype occurred once. CDR3 DNA: TGTGCCAGTAGTACCGAGCACCGACTAGCGGGGGGGAAAACCGGGGAGCTGTTTTTT. Amino acids: CASSTEHRLAGGKTGELFF. V and J are TRBV19 and TRBJ2-2; 14 positions agree with TRBD2. Germline trimming cut 4 bases from V and 5 bases from J; bases unmatched to any gene: 12. Germline V CDR1 and CDR2: LNHDA, SQIVND (reference sequence). The CDR3 contains 19 residues.